This TCR beta chain was observed in a study of beta chain features in type 1 diabetes. In the study overall: Healthy donors and patients had similar age, gender and cell yields.

Turning to this clone: Its antigen is undetermined.

Whole-study results and caveats: The cDNA sequencing approach could over-represent high-TCR-expressing cells. VDJ junctions sequenced from type 1 diabetes patients showed fewer insertions and more deletions. TCRB CDR3s from Type 1 diabetes patients were moderately but significantly shorter in all four CD4+ subsets.

V was pared by 10 bases and J by 4 bases, with 11 bases of the junction left unmatched. The CDR3 consists of 14 residues. Germline V gives CDR1 ENHRY, CDR2 SYGVKD. As every portion of the isolated RNA was reverse transcribed, the sequencing read expressed TCRB transcripts. About 3.7 million reads on average were seen across naive, central memory and regulatory T cell samples. Produced via immunoSEQ multiplex PCR; TCRdb's table is partial and in-frame only. The sample carries over 650,000 clones, over 12% recorded once. The V call is TRBV10-3, the J call TRBJ1-1; 8 bases match TRBD1. This clonotype was obtained from a man aged 18-30 years with type 1 diabetes. The source material was naive CD4+ T cells from blood. The DNA of the CDR3 is TGTGCCAGCAAGCCGACAGGGGACGGCACTGAAGCTTTCTTT. This encodes CASKPTGDGTEAFF.